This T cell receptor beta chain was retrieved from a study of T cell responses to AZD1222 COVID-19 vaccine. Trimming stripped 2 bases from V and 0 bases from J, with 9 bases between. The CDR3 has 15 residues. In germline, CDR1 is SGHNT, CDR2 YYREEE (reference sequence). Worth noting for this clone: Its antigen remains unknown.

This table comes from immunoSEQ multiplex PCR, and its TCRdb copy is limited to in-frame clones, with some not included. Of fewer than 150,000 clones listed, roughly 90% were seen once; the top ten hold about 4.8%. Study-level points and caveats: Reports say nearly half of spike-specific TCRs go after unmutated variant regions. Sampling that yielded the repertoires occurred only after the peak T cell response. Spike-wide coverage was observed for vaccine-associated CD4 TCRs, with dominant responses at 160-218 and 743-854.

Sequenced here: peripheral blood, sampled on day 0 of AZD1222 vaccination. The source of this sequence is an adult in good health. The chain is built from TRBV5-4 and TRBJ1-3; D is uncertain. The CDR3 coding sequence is TGTGCCAGCAGCTTCGGGTTAAACTCTGGAAACACCATATATTTT. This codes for CASSFGLNSGNTIYF.